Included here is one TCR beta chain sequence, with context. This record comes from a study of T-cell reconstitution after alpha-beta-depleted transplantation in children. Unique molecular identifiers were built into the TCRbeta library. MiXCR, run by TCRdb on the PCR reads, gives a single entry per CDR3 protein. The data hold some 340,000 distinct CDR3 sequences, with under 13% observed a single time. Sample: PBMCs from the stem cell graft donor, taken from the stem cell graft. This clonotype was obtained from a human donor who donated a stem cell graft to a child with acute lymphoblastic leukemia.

CDR3 in amino acids: CASVAPGLAGTNEQFF. The CDR3 coding sequence is TGCGCCAGCGTCGCGCCGGGACTAGCGGGAACGAATGAGCAGTTCTTC. The rearrangement uses TRBV5-1 and TRBJ2-1; 13 nucleotides line up with TRBD2. Germline CDR1 SGHRS, CDR2 YFSETQ. This CDR3 is built from 16 residues. Losses at the gene ends were 7 bases for V and 7 bases for J; bases not matched to a gene: 11.